What follows are 32 T cell receptor beta chains derived from one specimen sequenced in a study of cytomegalovirus exposure and HLA in healthy donors. PCR involved 60 Vbeta and 13 Jbeta primers. Sequencing used immunoSEQ multiplex PCR; TCRdb keeps in-frame clones, though not all of them. The profile shows roughly 150,000 clones, around three fifths of them singletons. The sample consisted of PBMCs. The receptors here all came from a woman between 25 and 40 years old in good health and CMV-seropositive.

The rearrangement uses TRBV29-1 and TRBJ2-5; no reliable D call. The J call may be in error: the DNA end matches TRBJ2-7 better. This CDR3 spans 13 amino acids. Germline CDR1 is SQVTM and CDR2 is ANQGSEA. For the CDR3, the DNA is TGCAGCGTTGGCTCTTTGGGCGTCGGCGAGCAGTACTTC. This encodes CSVGSLGVGEQYF.

The chain carries TRBV15 and TRBJ1-4; D perhaps matches TRBD1 (5 bases). This CDR3 is built from 14 residues. V was clipped by 0 bases and J by 11 bases, with 13 bases between them. The germline V gene has CDR1 LNHNV and CDR2 YYDKDF (reference sequence). CDR3 protein: CATSRDGAEKKLFF. The CDR3 nucleotides are TGTGCCACCAGCAGAGATGGGGCTGAGAAGAAACTGTTTTTT. The full variable domain, with the rest looked up from reference TRBV15 and TRBJ1-4, is DAMVIQNPRYQVTQFGKPVTLSCSQTLNHNVMYWYQQKSSQAPKLLFHYYDKDFNNEADTPDNFQSRRPNTSFCFLDIRSPGLGDTAMYLCATSRDGAEKKLFFGSGTQLSVL.

The chain has TRBV6-1 and TRBJ2-7; possible D gene TRBD1, 5 bases. The germline V gene encodes CDR1 MNHNS and CDR2 SASEGT. V was cut by 6 bases and J by 3 bases, with 12 bases left in between. The CDR3 is 13 residues long. The CDR3, as DNA: TGTGCCAGCAGGTGGACACCGAACTACGAGCAGTACTTC. Its translation is CASRWTPNYEQYF.

Turning to this clone: Germline and junction disagree at one end, which may indicate a read error. This chain uses TRBV10-1 with TRBJ2-7; D might be TRBD2 (6 bases). Germline V gives CDR1 WNHNN, CDR2 SYGVQD (reference sequence). The CDR3 consists of 13 residues. The CDR3 sequence is CACSVEVGGEQYF. For the CDR3, the DNA is TGCGCCTGCAGTGTTGAAGTCGGGGGAGAGCAGTACTTC.

The V gene is TRBV29-1, the J gene TRBJ2-7; D is perhaps TRBD1 (7 bases). From germline, CDR1 is SQVTM and CDR2 ANQGSEA. This CDR3 has 14 residues. Trimming took 1 base from V and 4 from J, leaving 14 bases between them. The chain's CDR3 is CSVEGGAGGYEQYF. The CDR3 DNA reads TGCAGCGTTGAAGGGGGGGCAGGGGGGTACGAGCAGTACTTC.

V and J are TRBV6-6 and TRBJ1-5; D might be TRBD1 (6 bases). V was pared by 7 bases and J by 3 bases, with 16 bases between. Germline V CDR1 and CDR2: MNHNY, SVGAGI (reference sequence). The CDR3 runs 15 residues. CDR3 amino acids: CASKGGQGFNQPQHF. The CDR3 region has the DNA TGTGCCAGCAAGGGGGGGCAGGGGTTCAATCAGCCCCAGCATTTT.

CDR3 loop: CASSTSLLNTEAFF. In DNA form, the CDR3 reads TGTGCCAGCTCAACTTCCCTTTTGAACACTGAAGCTTTCTTT. The rearrangement links TRBV18 to TRBJ1-1, with unresolved D. There are 14 residues in the CDR3. V was cut by 5 bases and J by 0 bases, with 10 bases left in between. In germline, CDR1 is KGHSH, CDR2 LQKENI.

There are a few counts of this clone. V is TRBV9 and J is TRBJ2-7; weak D call: TRBD1 (6 bases). V lost 7 bases and J 3 bases, leaving 14 bases between the germline ends. Germline CDR1 reads SGDLS; CDR2 reads YYNGEE. The CDR3 is made up of 13 amino acids. The CDR3 DNA sequence: TGTGCCAGCGGCGGACAGAAGGACTACGAGCAGTACTTC. As protein: CASGGQKDYEQYF. Filled out from reference TRBV9 and TRBJ2-7, the complete variable domain reads DSGVTQTPKHLITATGQRVTLRCSPRSGDLSVYWYQQSLDQGLQFLIQYYNGEERAKGNILERFSAQQFPDLHSELNLSSLELGDSALYFCASGGQKDYEQYFGPGTRLTVT.

The chain combines TRBV28 with TRBJ2-3; perhaps TRBD2 as D (6 bases). This CDR3 comprises 15 residues. Per germline, CDR1 MDHEN and CDR2 SYDVKM. V lost 7 bases and J 4 bases, leaving 18 bases between the germline ends. This CDR3 is CASIAIGGLADTQYF. CDR3 nucleotides: TGTGCCAGCATAGCTATCGGAGGGTTAGCAGATACGCAGTATTTT.

The chain joins TRBV19 to TRBJ1-5; 9 bases line up with TRBD1. CDR1 is LNHDA and CDR2 is SQIVND in the germline V gene (reference sequence). Germline trimming cut 3 bases from V and 7 bases from J; bases unmatched to any gene: 13. This CDR3 comprises 17 residues. CDR3 DNA sequence: TGTGCCAGTAGTATCCTGGGACAGGGTTTGTTCAACCAGCCCCAGCATTTT. Amino acids: CASSILGQGLFNQPQHF.

V usage is TRBV6-4 and J usage is TRBJ1-2, with D tentatively TRBD1 (5 bases). Germline CDR1 reads MRHNA; CDR2 reads SNTAGT. V was clipped by 5 bases and J by 4 bases, with 14 bases between them. This CDR3 spans 14 amino acids. The CDR3 coding sequence is TGTGCCAGCAGTCAAAGCGGGGCCCCCTATGGCTACACCTTC. This translates into CASSQSGAPYGYTF.

DNA of the CDR3: TGTGCCACCTTAGCGGCCCCCTACGAGCAGTACTTC. Its protein product is CATLAAPYEQYF. The chain couples TRBV27 to TRBJ2-7, with D possibly being TRBD2 (6 bases). V was clipped by 10 bases and J by 2 bases, with 12 bases between them. The CDR3 has 12 residues. The germline V gene has CDR1 MNHEY and CDR2 SMNVEV (reference sequence).

The chain combines TRBV18 with TRBJ1-4; D ambiguous. The V and J ends lost 3 bases and 4 bases respectively, with 9 bases between them. The CDR3 length is 14 residues. Germline V gene data show CDR1 as KGHSH and CDR2 as LQKENI. The CDR3: CASSPAGSNEKLFF. The CDR3 DNA reads TGTGCCAGCTCACCTGCGGGGAGTAATGAAAAACTGTTTTTT.

The chain carries TRBV5-1 and TRBJ1-4; 9 nucleotides agree with TRBD1. The CDR3 has 14 amino acids. V lost 4 bases and J lost 5; bases outside the gene matches: 3. Germline assignment: CDR1 SGHRS and CDR2 YFSETQ. The DNA for the CDR3 is TGCGCCAGCAGCAAGGACAGGGGAAATGAAAAACTGTTTTTT. This gives the protein CASSKDRGNEKLFF.

This clone was picked up a small number of times. The chain has TRBV9 and TRBJ2-2; 7 bases line up with TRBD1. The junction had 3 bases not matched to a gene; V was cut back by 3 bases and J by 1 base. Germline V gene data show CDR1 as SGDLS and CDR2 as YYNGEE. The CDR3 spans 15 residues. The DNA for the CDR3 is TGTGCCAGCAGCGCCCGGACAGGGAACACCGGGGAGCTGTTTTTT. It codes for CASSARTGNTGELFF.

This clone was detected once. The chain carries TRBV29-1 and TRBJ1-2; D perhaps matches TRBD1 (6 bases). Germline V CDR1 and CDR2: SQVTM, ANQGSEA. The CDR3 totals 13 residues. V was pared by 8 bases and J by 7 bases, with 20 bases between. The CDR3 nucleotides read TGCAGCATAAGCGATCAGGGGCTAGGTGGCTACACCTTC. Amino acid sequence: CSISDQGLGGYTF.

The genes are TRBV7-6 and TRBJ1-3; 9 bases fit TRBD1. Germline assignment: CDR1 SGHVS and CDR2 FNYEAQ. J lost 0 bases, V lost 2 bases, and 5 bases had no gene match. The length of the CDR3 is 17 residues. CDR3 DNA sequence: TGTGCCAGCAGCTTACAGACAGGGGGGCTCTCTGGAAACACCATATATTTT. It encodes CASSLQTGGLSGNTIYF.

This clone was detected only a few times. V usage is TRBV6-5 and J usage is TRBJ1-5, with D tentatively TRBD1 (5 bases). The CDR3 length is 14 residues. Germline V lookup: CDR1 MNHEY, CDR2 SVGAGI. The V end was cut by 2 bases, the J end by 7 bases, with 12 bases between. CDR3 in DNA: TGTGCCAGCAGTTACGGCAGGGCAGGACAGCCCCAGCATTTT. It specifies CASSYGRAGQPQHF.

V is TRBV5-8 and J is TRBJ1-5, with unresolved D. This CDR3 is built from 13 residues. V was pared by 3 bases and J by 3 bases, with 7 bases between. The germline V gene has CDR1 SGHTS and CDR2 YDEGEE. This CDR3 is CASSYLNNQPQHF. The CDR3 region has the DNA TGTGCCAGCAGCTACTTAAACAATCAGCCCCAGCATTTT.

The rearrangement links TRBV13 to TRBJ2-7; 13 bases align to TRBD2. CDR3 length equals 16 residues. The junction had 5 bases not matched to a gene; V was cut back by 4 bases and J by 2 bases. Germline V gene sequence: CDR1 PRHDT, CDR2 FYEKMQ (reference sequence). The CDR3 DNA reads as TGTGCCAGCAGCTCCTTGACTAGCGGGAGGACCTACGAGCAGTACTTC. Translating it yields CASSSLTSGRTYEQYF.

The genes are TRBV27 and TRBJ2-1; 11 nucleotides align to TRBD1. After removal of 3 bases from V and 7 bases from J, the junction contained 5 bases not matched to a gene. Per germline, CDR1 MNHEY and CDR2 SMNVEV (reference sequence). This CDR3 comprises 15 residues. Here the CDR3 reads CASSFWTGGSNEQFF. The CDR3 DNA reads TGTGCCAGCAGTTTTTGGACAGGGGGCAGTAATGAGCAGTTCTTC.

This clone was observed once. The gene calls are TRBV5-1 and TRBJ2-1; TRBD2 agrees at 8 bases. CDR1 is SGHRS and CDR2 is YFSETQ in the germline V gene. The CDR3 spans 15 residues. V was pared by 0 bases and J by 7 bases, with 6 bases of the junction left unmatched. The CDR3 coding sequence is TGCGCCAGCAGCTTGGCAACTAGCGGCTTGAATGAGCAGTTCTTC. As protein: CASSLATSGLNEQFF.

This clone was seen a handful of times. The chain links TRBV7-9 to TRBJ1-5; 7 bases are shared with TRBD1. The CDR3 contains 13 residues. The germline gives CDR1 SEHNR, CDR2 FQNEAQ (reference sequence). V lost 5 bases, J lost 2 bases, and 0 bases stayed unmatched. The CDR3 DNA is TGTGCCAGCAGCGACAGGGGCAATCAGCCCCAGCATTTT. Amino acids: CASSDRGNQPQHF. The whole variable domain, remainder taken from reference TRBV7-9 and TRBJ1-5, is DTGVSQNPRHKITKRGQNVTFRCDPISEHNRLYWYRQTLGQGPEFLTYFQNEAQLEKSRLLSDRFSAERPKGSFSTLEIQRTEQGDSAMYLCASSDRGNQPQHFGDGTRLSIL.

CDR3 nucleotides: TGTGCCAGTAGTAGGACTAGCGGGGTTTATGACACCGGGGAGCTGTTTTTT. It is translated as CASSRTSGVYDTGELFF. The chain has TRBV19 and TRBJ2-2; TRBD2 aligns across 12 bases. Germline lookup yields CDR1 LNHDA and CDR2 SQIVND (reference sequence). Trimming took 4 bases from V and 3 from J; bases not matched to a gene: 6. This CDR3 contains 17 residues.

The gene calls are TRBV4-1 and TRBJ1-1; 9 nucleotides match TRBD1. Germline CDR1 reads MGHRA; CDR2 reads YSYEKL. This CDR3 is 15 amino acids long. Trimming cost V 3 bases and J 5 bases; bases outside gene matches: 7. CDR3 residues: CASSHAGTGSTEAFF. The CDR3 DNA reads TGCGCCAGCAGCCACGCCGGGACAGGGAGTACTGAAGCTTTCTTT.

This clone was detected a few times. DNA of the CDR3: TGTGCCAGCAGCTTACAACCGACAGCTTTCAGTGGAAACACCATATATTTT. As protein: CASSLQPTAFSGNTIYF. This chain uses TRBV7-2 with TRBJ1-3; D is perhaps TRBD1 (5 bases). The germline V and J ends were trimmed by 2 bases and 3 bases, with 17 bases remaining between them. The CDR3 runs 17 residues. Per germline, CDR1 SGHTA and CDR2 FQGNSA.

This clone has more than one count but fewer than ten. The rearrangement uses TRBV27 and TRBJ1-2; D not resolved. This CDR3 comprises 15 residues. From germline, CDR1 is MNHEY and CDR2 SMNVEV (reference sequence). Deletions cut 0 bases from V and 2 bases from J, with 10 bases between. The CDR3 sequence: CASSLSAYINYGYTF. In DNA, the CDR3 is TGTGCCAGCAGTTTATCGGCATATATCAACTATGGCTACACCTTC.

There are a few counts of this clone. The V gene is TRBV30, the J gene TRBJ1-4; no firm D call. Germline CDR1 GTSNPN, CDR2 SVGIG (reference sequence). V shed 0 bases and J shed 11 bases, with 10 bases lying between them. The CDR3 totals 12 residues. Written as DNA, the CDR3 is TGTGCCTGGAGTGTCGAACGGCGGAAACTGTTTTTT. Translated: CAWSVERRKLFF.

A note on this clone: The same CDR3 arises from other DNA sequences in this sample as well. J is TRBJ1-1 and V is TRBV29-1; 10 bases align to TRBD1. The CDR3 consists of 12 residues. Trimming removed 7 bases from V and 4 bases from J; junction bases left unmatched: 3. Germline-derived CDR1 and CDR2 are SQVTM and ANQGSEA. DNA of the CDR3: TGCAGCGCTGACAGGGGGCTCACTGAAGCTTTCTTT. It specifies CSADRGLTEAFF.

This chain links TRBV19 with TRBJ2-7, with 7 nucleotides matching TRBD1. The germline V gene has CDR1 LNHDA and CDR2 SQIVND (reference sequence). The J segment lost 0 bases and the V segment lost 5 bases, leaving 7 bases of the junction unmatched. The CDR3 covers 15 residues. This chain's CDR3 is CASSVKGAPSYEQYF. In DNA, the CDR3 is TGTGCCAGTAGTGTCAAGGGGGCTCCCTCCTACGAGCAGTACTTC. The variable domain in full, with the rest retrieved from reference TRBV19 and TRBJ2-7, is DGGITQSPKYLFRKEGQNVTLSCEQNLNHDAMYWYRQDPGQGLRLIYYSQIVNDFQKGDIAEGYSVSREKKESFPLTVTSAQKNPTAFYLCASSVKGAPSYEQYFGPGTRLTVT.

V and J are TRBV29-1 and TRBJ1-2; D uncertain. The germline gives CDR1 SQVTM, CDR2 ANQGSEA. Trimming shortened V by 0 bases and J by 4 bases, and 12 bases separated the two germline ends. The length of the CDR3 is 14 residues. The CDR3 reads CSVEDRRQIYGYTF. The DNA for the CDR3 is TGCAGCGTTGAAGATCGGAGGCAAATCTATGGCTACACCTTC.

V gene TRBV19 combines with J gene TRBJ1-2, with D maybe TRBD1 (5 bases). Trimming pared 7 bases from V and 4 bases from J, leaving 16 bases between. CDR1 LNHDA and CDR2 SQIVND come from the germline V gene (reference sequence). The length of the CDR3 is 14 residues. CDR3 sequence reads: CASTLGQGSYGYTF. The CDR3 coding sequence is TGTGCCAGTACCCTTGGGCAGGGAAGCTATGGCTACACCTTC.